These 8 T cell receptor beta chains came from one sample sequenced in a study of cytomegalovirus exposure and HLA in healthy donors (dated by TCRdb to 2016 to 2017). Preparation of the library involved the immunoSEQ multiplex PCR assay. For the multiplex PCR, a mixture combining 60 forward primers for TCR Vbeta segments and 13 reverse primers for TCR Jbeta segments was used. Entries here come from immuneACCESS through TCRdb and include only in-frame sequences with V and J called. Some clones fail to appear in such tables; in the studies checked, an unresolved V gene covers under half of the shortfall, and the cause of the remainder is unknown. Recorded for this sample are tens of thousands of clones; approximately 70% of them occurred a single time. The ten largest account for about 5.7% of the sample. What was sequenced was PBMCs. The receptors originated from a man in his fifties or sixties in good health and CMV-seronegative.

The genes are TRBV6-1 and TRBJ2-7, with 7 bases matching TRBD1. This CDR3 has 14 amino acids. Trimming cost V 7 bases and J 0 bases; bases outside gene matches: 6. CDR1 and CDR2 from the germline V gene are MNHNS and SASEGT. The CDR3 DNA reads TGTGCCAGCACCCGACAGGGTAACTCCTACGAGCAGTACTTC. Translated: CASTRQGNSYEQYF.

This clone was counted only a few times. The chain recombines TRBV19 with TRBJ1-1; unclear D gene. The CDR3 extends over 15 amino acids. V was clipped by 1 base and J by 0 bases, with 9 bases between them. Germline CDR1 LNHDA, CDR2 SQIVND (reference sequence). Here the CDR3 reads CASSIGGSMNTEAFF. CDR3 DNA: TGTGCCAGTAGTATAGGAGGTTCGATGAACACTGAAGCTTTCTTT.

The gene calls are TRBV5-6 and TRBJ1-2, with 7 bases matching TRBD1. After removal of 4 bases from V and 7 bases from J, the junction contained 13 bases not matched to a gene. This CDR3 is 15 amino acids long. Germline CDR1 is SGHDT and CDR2 is YYEEEE. Written as DNA, the CDR3 is TGTGCCAGCAGCCCGCGCCGGACAGGTCTCTTTGGCTACACCTTC. Translation: CASSPRRTGLFGYTF.

This clone is medium-sized by share. The genes are TRBV5-1 and TRBJ1-2; D perhaps matches TRBD1 (5 bases). The CDR3 length is 13 residues. Germline CDR1 reads SGHRS; CDR2 reads YFSETQ. V was trimmed by 4 bases and J by 2 bases, leaving 9 bases between them. CDR3 sequence (DNA): TGCGCCAGCAGCCCGCGGGACAACTATGGCTACACCTTC. Encoded protein: CASSPRDNYGYTF.

The chain has TRBV6-1 and TRBJ2-5, with 7 bases lining up with TRBD1. The last part of the DNA fits TRBJ2-7 better; the J call may be wrong. The length of the CDR3 is 14 residues. Germline values: CDR1 MNHNS, CDR2 SASEGT. CDR3: CASSVTGNALEQYF. The CDR3 coding sequence is TGTGCCAGCTCCGTGACAGGGAATGCGCTCGAGCAGTACTTC.

This rearrangement joins TRBV6-5 to TRBJ2-7; 8 nucleotides line up with TRBD2. CDR3 length: 15 amino acids. The junction had 11 bases not matched to a gene; V was cut back by 5 bases and J by 5 bases. From germline, CDR1 is MNHEY and CDR2 SVGAGI. The CDR3 protein is CASSPSGGPFDEQYF. CDR3 in DNA: TGTGCCAGCAGTCCCAGCGGGGGACCCTTCGACGAGCAGTACTTC.

The chain has TRBV25-1 and TRBJ1-3; D remains ambiguous. The CDR3 extends over 14 amino acids. V lost 7 bases and J lost 0, with 10 bases in between. Germline assignment: CDR1 MGHDK and CDR2 SYGVNS. CDR3 sequence reads: CASTSGISGNTIYF. In nucleotides, the CDR3 is TGTGCCAGCACTTCCGGGATCTCTGGAAACACCATATATTTT.

The chain has TRBV13 and TRBJ2-1; 9 positions match TRBD2. V shed 2 bases and J 3 bases; nucleotides not matched to a gene: 11. Germline V gives CDR1 PRHDT, CDR2 FYEKMQ (reference sequence). This CDR3 has 18 amino acids. The CDR3 sequence: CASSLNPPLAGDYNEQFF. CDR3 sequence (DNA): TGTGCCAGCAGCTTAAACCCCCCGTTAGCGGGGGACTACAATGAGCAGTTCTTC.